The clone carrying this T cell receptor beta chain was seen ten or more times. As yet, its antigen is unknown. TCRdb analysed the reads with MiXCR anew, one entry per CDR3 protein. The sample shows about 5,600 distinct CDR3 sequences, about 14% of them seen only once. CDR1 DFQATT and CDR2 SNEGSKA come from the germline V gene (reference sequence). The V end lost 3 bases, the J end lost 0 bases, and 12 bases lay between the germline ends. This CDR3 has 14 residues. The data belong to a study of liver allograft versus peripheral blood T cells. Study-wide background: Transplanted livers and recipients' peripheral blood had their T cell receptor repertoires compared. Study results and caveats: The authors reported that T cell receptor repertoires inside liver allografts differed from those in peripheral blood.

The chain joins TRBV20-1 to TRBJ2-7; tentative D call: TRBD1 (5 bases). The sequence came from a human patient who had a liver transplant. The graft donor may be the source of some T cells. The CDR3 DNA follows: TGCAGTGCTAGTTCCAGGGTCCACTCCTACGAGCAGTACTTC. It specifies CSASSRVHSYEQYF.